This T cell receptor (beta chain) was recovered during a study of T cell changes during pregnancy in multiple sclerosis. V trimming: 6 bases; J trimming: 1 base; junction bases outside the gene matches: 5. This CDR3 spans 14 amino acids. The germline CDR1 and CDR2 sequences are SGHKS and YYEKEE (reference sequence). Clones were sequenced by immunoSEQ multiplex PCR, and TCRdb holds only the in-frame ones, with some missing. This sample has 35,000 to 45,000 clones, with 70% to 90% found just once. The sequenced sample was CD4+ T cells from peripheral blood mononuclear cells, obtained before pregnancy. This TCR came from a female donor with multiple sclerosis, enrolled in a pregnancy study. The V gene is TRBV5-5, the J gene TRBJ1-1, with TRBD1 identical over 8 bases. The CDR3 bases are TGTGCCAGCAAATGGACAGGGCAGAACACTGAAGCTTTCTTT. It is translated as CASKWTGQNTEAFF.